The rows below give T cell receptor beta chains drawn from one sample of a study of blood T cells in healthy people across ages. TCRdb processed the 5' RACE reads anew with MiXCR; each CDR3 protein has one entry. The data contain about 680,000 distinct CDR3 sequences, more than 40% of them singletons. Material for sequencing was blood. Receptors originate from a woman in her sixties in good health. Each CDR3 is given with its conserved first and last residue. Each record gives: CDR3 length, V gene, J gene, CDR3 protein.

17,TRBV7-9,TRBJ2-3,CASSLAGLADGTDTQYF
14,TRBV2,TRBJ2-7,CTSDVTGGSYEQYF
13,TRBV6-6,TRBJ2-7,CASSYSPPDRGYF
18,TRBV2,TRBJ2-1,CASSVREKSGGADNEQFF
15,TRBV10-3,NA,CAISEGPGQRNIQYF
15,TRBV10-3,TRBJ2-2,CATTGGQGSTGELFF
14,TRBV27,TRBJ2-7,CASSPVAGAYEQYF
14,TRBV12-3/TRBV12-4,TRBJ2-1,CASSFGGSWDEQFF
15,TRBV20-1,TRBJ1-1,CSARPLGQPNTEAFF
15,TRBV3-1,TRBJ1-2,CASSQEVNTNYGYTF
14,TRBV7-8,TRBJ1-2,CASSPGYSNYGYTF
15,TRBV6-6,TRBJ1-4,CASSYPGQGKEKLFF
13,TRBV3-1,TRBJ2-7,CASSPLEGSEQYF
17,TRBV6-6,TRBJ2-5,CASSYGQGPLSGETQYF
16,TRBV12-3/TRBV12-4,TRBJ2-2,CASSWDVHFNTGELFF
13,TRBV29-1,TRBJ1-2,CSVEWGGGYGYTF
14,TRBV7-8,TRBJ1-1,CASSLQAGYTEAFF
14,TRBV24-1,TRBJ1-4,CATSDLAENEKLFF
16,TRBV30,TRBJ1-2,CAWRGRDSLRLNGYTF
13,TRBV4-3,TRBJ2-4,CASSQDLGDRQYF
13,TRBV29-1,TRBJ2-7,CSVVRDTSYEQYF
14,TRBV9,TRBJ2-2,CASSVRTGAGELFF
12,TRBV27,TRBJ2-1,CASSRQGTEQFF
14,TRBV29-1,NA,CSVVASGNLYEQYF
15,TRBV7-2,TRBJ1-2,CASSLPGTALYGYTF
15,TRBV20-1,TRBJ2-4,CSASLGGARMNIQYF
16,TRBV20-1,TRBJ1-6,CSATGGSSSYNSPLHF
13,TRBV7-2,TRBJ2-7,CASSAPTLYEQYF
13,TRBV12-3/TRBV12-4,TRBJ1-2,CASSLDVDYGYTF
13,TRBV18,TRBJ2-7,CASSGLDSYEQYF
13,TRBV12-3/TRBV12-4,TRBJ2-7,CASRQGLRLEQYF
14,TRBV9,TRBJ1-6,CASGQTGTNSPLHF
15,TRBV4-1,TRBJ2-1,CASSQDRGRYNEQFF
11,TRBV11-2,TRBJ2-5,CASSSSQTQYF
12,TRBV27,TRBJ2-1,CASSLYGNEQFF
15,TRBV29-1,TRBJ2-3,CSVDWREGFTDTQYF
14,TRBV20-1,TRBJ1-4,CSATIGQSNEKLFF
16,TRBV28,TRBJ1-4,CASSLLRRATNEKLFF
15,TRBV6-5,TRBJ2-1,CASSYWSGLGGEQFF
13,TRBV6-2/TRBV6-3,NA,CASRGGTQETQYF
12,TRBV10-3,TRBJ1-5,CAISPGNQPQHF
13,TRBV20-1,TRBJ2-5,CSAKAGAQGEQYF
17,TRBV7-3,TRBJ2-1,CASSQRASGSRYNEQFF
16,TRBV20-1,TRBJ2-7,CSASPGPGQGLYEQYF
14,TRBV7-9,TRBJ2-1,CASSRSKGNNEQFF
13,TRBV12-3/TRBV12-4,TRBJ2-5,CASSLQLAETQYF
12,TRBV6-5,TRBJ1-5,CASRGEGQPQHF
16,TRBV15,TRBJ2-7,CATSRENAGAYNEQYF
13,TRBV13,TRBJ2-7,CTSSRGQDYEQYF